These 30 T cell receptor beta chains came from one sample sequenced in a study of blood T cell repertoires in COVID-19. Produced via immunoSEQ multiplex PCR; TCRdb's table is partial and in-frame only. The table records some 180,000 clones, 84% of them present only once. The material sequenced was PBMCs or T cells enriched from blood (not recorded which). Receptors were obtained from a woman younger than 45 who had been exposed to COVID-19.

CDR3 sequence reads: CASSGTGGAGRTF. DNA of the CDR3: TGTGCCAGCAGCGGGACCGGGGGGGCCGGTCGTACCTTC. This chain connects TRBV5-6 to TRBJ1-2; tentatively, D is TRBD1 (6 bases). Germline CDR1 reads SGHDT; CDR2 reads YYEEEE. V lost 4 bases and J 14 bases, leaving 21 bases between the germline ends. The CDR3 totals 13 residues. Drawing the rest from reference TRBV5-6 and TRBJ1-2, the complete variable domain is DAGVTQSPTHLIKTRGQQVTLRCSPKSGHDTVSWYQQALGQGPQFIFQYYEEEERQRGNFPDRFSGHQFPNYSSELNVNALLLGDSALYLCASSGTGGAGRTFGSGTRLTVV.

V and J are TRBV28 and TRBJ2-5, with 12 bases aligning to TRBD2. Losses at the gene ends were 6 bases for V and 4 bases for J; bases not matched to a gene: 12. CDR3 size: 17 residues. Germline CDR1 MDHEN, CDR2 SYDVKM. This CDR3 is CASSQPPSGGVLETQYF. CDR3 in DNA: TGTGCCAGCAGCCAACCCCCTAGCGGGGGGGTGTTAGAGACCCAGTACTTC.

The chain combines TRBV27 with TRBJ1-5, with D perhaps matching TRBD1 (6 bases). Germline lookup yields CDR1 MNHEY and CDR2 SMNVEV (reference sequence). The V end was cut by 6 bases, the J end by 3 bases, with 15 bases between. This CDR3 contains 15 residues. Written as DNA, the CDR3 is TGTGCCAGCAGCTCGACAGGAAGACACAATCAGCCCCAGCATTTT. Translated: CASSSTGRHNQPQHF.

CDR3 nucleotides: TGTGCCACTACCGAATCAGGACGGGGAAACTATGGCTACACCTTC. Its translation is CATTESGRGNYGYTF. The chain has TRBV15 and TRBJ1-2; no firm D call. Germline V gene lookup returns CDR1 LNHNV and CDR2 YYDKDF (reference sequence). This CDR3 has 15 residues. V was pared by 9 bases and J by 2 bases, with 19 bases between.

The chain couples TRBV7-2 to TRBJ2-2; 8 bases agree with TRBD1. V was pared by 6 bases and J by 1 base, with 4 bases of the junction left unmatched. CDR3 length equals 15 residues. Per the germline V gene, CDR1 is SGHTA and CDR2 is FQGNSA. The CDR3 region is CASSDRGLNTGELFF. CDR3 DNA: TGTGCCAGCAGTGACAGGGGCCTGAACACCGGGGAGCTGTTTTTT.

This clone was picked up a small number of times. This chain uses TRBV10-1 with TRBJ2-3, with 7 bases aligning to TRBD2. V lost 0 bases and J lost 6; bases outside the gene matches: 6. The germline CDR1 and CDR2 sequences are WNHNN and SYGVQD (reference sequence). CDR3 length: 15 residues. Written as DNA, the CDR3 is TGCGCCAGCAGTGAGTCGGTCGGGGGGTTCGATACGCAGTATTTT. Its protein is CASSESVGGFDTQYF.

The rearrangement joins TRBV19 to TRBJ2-5, with TRBD1 identical over 7 bases. This CDR3 has 14 residues. Trimming removed 7 bases from V and 3 bases from J; junction bases left unmatched: 8. From germline, CDR1 is LNHDA and CDR2 SQIVND (reference sequence). In DNA form, the CDR3 reads TGTGCCAGTAAACCGACAGGGAATGAAGAGACCCAGTACTTC. Protein: CASKPTGNEETQYF.

The rearrangement joins TRBV7-2 to TRBJ2-3; D is unclear. There are 15 residues in the CDR3. Germline V CDR1 and CDR2: SGHTA, FQGNSA. Trimming pared 1 base from V and 2 bases from J, leaving 10 bases between. CDR3 coding DNA: TGTGCCAGCAGCTTAGAACGCGTTCCCACAGATACGCAGTATTTT. Its protein product is CASSLERVPTDTQYF.

V is TRBV18 and J is TRBJ1-5, with 9 nucleotides matching TRBD1. Germline CDR1 and CDR2: KGHSH and LQKENI. The ends lost 2 bases at V and 3 bases at J; junction bases unmatched: 5. The CDR3 runs to 16 residues. CDR3 sequence reads: CASSPSGQGTNQPQHF. In DNA, the CDR3 is TGTGCCAGCTCACCATCGGGACAGGGAACCAATCAGCCCCAGCATTTT. The complete variable domain, with remaining parts taken from reference TRBV18 and TRBJ1-5, reads NAGVMQNPRHLVRRRGQEARLRCSPMKGHSHVYWYRQLPEEGLKFMVYLQKENIIDESGMPKERFSAEFPKEGPSILRIQQVVRGDSAAYFCASSPSGQGTNQPQHFGDGTRLSIL.

The rearrangement links TRBV15 to TRBJ1-1, with TRBD1 matching 9 bases. The V and J ends lost 5 bases and 4 bases, in that order; junction bases with no gene match: 8. This CDR3 comprises 15 residues. Germline CDR1 and CDR2: LNHNV and YYDKDF (reference sequence). The chain's CDR3 is CATSSGEQGATEAFF. The CDR3 DNA is TGTGCCACCAGCTCAGGGGAACAGGGGGCCACTGAAGCTTTCTTT.

The rearrangement joins TRBV21-1 to TRBJ2-3; the table's D call, TRBD2, was not checked against the DNA. TRBV21-1 is listed as a pseudogene. The CDR3 runs to 15 residues. CDR3 nucleotide sequence: TGTGCCAGCAGCAAAACCAGCGCTAGCACAGATACGCAGTATTTT. It is translated as CASSKTSASTDTQYF.

This chain connects TRBV19 to TRBJ1-1, with TRBD1 identical over 12 bases. CDR3 length: 15 residues. The germline CDR1 and CDR2 sequences are LNHDA and SQIVND (reference sequence). Germline trimming cut 6 bases from V and 5 bases from J; bases unmatched to any gene: 7. DNA of the CDR3: TGTGCCAGTAGCAGGGACAGGGGGCAAAGGACTGAAGCTTTCTTT. Protein: CASSRDRGQRTEAFF.

This clone was seen a few times. This chain uses TRBV2 with TRBJ1-2; no reliable D call. Germline V gene sequence: CDR1 SNHLY, CDR2 FYNNEI. V lost 6 bases and J lost 4, with 3 bases in between. CDR3 length: 10 residues. CDR3 nucleotides: TGTGCCAGCAGCATCTATGGCTACACCTTC. It translates to CASSIYGYTF.

The rearrangement joins TRBV15 to TRBJ1-2; D might be TRBD1 (6 bases). Trimming removed 0 bases at V and 2 bases at J, with 10 bases between. CDR3 length: 15 amino acids. Looked up from germline, CDR1 is LNHNV and CDR2 is YYDKDF (reference sequence). The CDR3 nucleotides are TGTGCCACCAGCAGAGATCGAGGGACAAACTATGGCTACACCTTC. This translates into CATSRDRGTNYGYTF.

This chain links TRBV4-1 with TRBJ1-2; possibly TRBD1 for D (6 bases). The CDR3 is 16 amino acids. Per the germline V gene, CDR1 is MGHRA and CDR2 is YSYEKL. V lost 4 bases and J lost 8, with 23 bases in between. The CDR3 sequence is CASSLPHDRPRRGYTF. The CDR3 region has the DNA TGCGCCAGCAGCCTACCTCACGACAGGCCGAGAAGGGGCTACACCTTC.

The chain combines TRBV9 with TRBJ1-1; no firm D call. The CDR3 length is 13 residues. V was clipped by 4 bases and J by 1 base, with 8 bases between them. Germline values: CDR1 SGDLS, CDR2 YYNGEE. The CDR3 bases are TGTGCCAGCAGCAGTCCTAAGAACACTGAAGCTTTCTTT. Translating gives CASSSPKNTEAFF. The full variable domain, in which reference TRBV9 and TRBJ1-1 provide the parts outside the CDR3, is DSGVTQTPKHLITATGQRVTLRCSPRSGDLSVYWYQQSLDQGLQFLIQYYNGEERAKGNILERFSAQQFPDLHSELNLSSLELGDSALYFCASSSPKNTEAFFGQGTRLTVV.

This sequence joins TRBV7-2 and TRBJ1-2; possible D gene TRBD1, 6 bases. The CDR3 spans 13 residues. V lost 5 bases to trimming and J lost 7 bases, with 14 bases between them. Germline V lookup: CDR1 SGHTA, CDR2 FQGNSA. This CDR3 is CASSLGGAVGYTF. The CDR3 nucleotides are TGTGCCAGCAGCCTGGGGGGGGCGGTTGGCTACACCTTC.

The rearrangement uses TRBV7-9 and TRBJ1-2; no clear D. V was shortened by 1 base and J by 0 bases, with 6 bases between the two germline ends. The CDR3 has 14 amino acids. The V gene's germline CDR1 is SEHNR and CDR2 FQNEAQ (reference sequence). DNA for the CDR3: TGTGCCAGCAGCTTAGGCAGGACTAACTATGGCTACACCTTC. Translating it yields CASSLGRTNYGYTF.

The CDR3 spells CASSALGWTNEQFF. Written as DNA, the CDR3 is TGTGCCAGCAGCGCCCTGGGGTGGACTAATGAGCAGTTCTTC. The chain is built from TRBV9 and TRBJ2-1, with a tentative D call TRBD2 (5 bases). Deletions cut 3 bases from V and 7 bases from J, with 14 bases between. Germline V lookup: CDR1 SGDLS, CDR2 YYNGEE. The CDR3 contains 14 residues.

Remarks on this clone: Other DNA sequences in the same sample also yield this CDR3. This chain links TRBV7-2 with TRBJ1-1; TRBD1 might be the D (5 bases). Deletions cut 6 bases from V and 1 base from J, with 9 bases between. Germline V gene sequence: CDR1 SGHTA, CDR2 FQGNSA. The CDR3 length is 13 residues. The CDR3 loop reads CASSFTGNTEAFF. CDR3 in DNA: TGTGCCAGCAGTTTCACAGGGAACACTGAAGCTTTCTTT.

This clone has only one observation. The chain has TRBV19 and TRBJ1-3; 9 nucleotides agree with TRBD1. Germline CDR1 LNHDA, CDR2 SQIVND (reference sequence). CDR3 length: 18 amino acids. V lost 6 bases, J lost 1 base, and 13 bases stayed unmatched. DNA of the CDR3: TGTGCCAGTAGGGCCGGGACAGGGAAACAAATTTCTGGAAACACCATATATTTT. Translated, it gives CASRAGTGKQISGNTIYF.

CDR3 residues: CASSLFLPLETQYF. The CDR3 nucleotides are TGTGCCAGCAGCTTGTTCCTACCCTTAGAGACCCAGTACTTC. The chain has TRBV5-5 and TRBJ2-5; no reliable D call. Germline CDR1 SGHKS, CDR2 YYEKEE (reference sequence). Trimming shortened V by 1 base and J by 4 bases, and 11 bases separated the two germline ends. The CDR3 runs 14 residues.

The V gene is TRBV10-3, the J gene TRBJ2-7; TRBD2 agrees at 9 bases. Trimming removed 2 bases from V and 4 bases from J; junction bases left unmatched: 6. The CDR3 is 15 amino acids. Germline values: CDR1 ENHRY, CDR2 SYGVKD. The CDR3 coding sequence is TGTGCCATCAGTGAGGGAGTAGCGGGGGTTTACGAGCAGTACTTC. It is translated as CAISEGVAGVYEQYF.

This clone was found once. The chain couples TRBV2 to TRBJ1-5; D not certain. Trimming cost V 5 bases and J 7 bases, with 18 bases left between them. CDR3 length: 15 residues. From germline, CDR1 is SNHLY and CDR2 FYNNEI. CDR3 amino acids: CASSTLAGLFQPQHF. CDR3 in DNA: TGTGCCAGCAGTACTCTGGCAGGCCTTTTCCAGCCCCAGCATTTT.

The CDR3 reads CASSLPGAGNTIYF. CDR3 nucleotide sequence: TGTGCCAGCAGCTTACCGGGGGCTGGAAACACCATATATTTT. The rearrangement joins TRBV5-6 to TRBJ1-3, with D possibly TRBD1 on 5 matching bases. Germline V gives CDR1 SGHDT, CDR2 YYEEEE. This CDR3 has 14 amino acids. V dropped 2 bases and J dropped 2 bases, with 8 bases sitting between them.

The chain employs TRBV12-5 and TRBJ1-2; TRBD1 might be the D (6 bases). Per the germline V gene, CDR1 is LGHNT and CDR2 is FRNRAP. The CDR3 is 14 amino acids. The V end lost 5 bases, the J end lost 6 bases, and 16 bases lay between the germline ends. DNA of the CDR3: TGTGCTAGTGGTCGGTCAGACAGGATTGATGGCTACACCTTC. Its translation: CASGRSDRIDGYTF.

The rearrangement joins TRBV7-9 to TRBJ1-1; 8 bases fit TRBD1. Unmatched junction bases numbered 12, after V lost 5 bases and J lost 10 bases. The CDR3 is 14 residues long. From germline, CDR1 is SEHNR and CDR2 FQNEAQ (reference sequence). The CDR3 nucleotides are TGTGCCAGCAGCCCGTCGACAGGGGAATTTGTAGCTTTCTTT. Its translation: CASSPSTGEFVAFF. The full variable domain, rest sourced from reference TRBV7-9 and TRBJ1-1, is DTGVSQNPRHKITKRGQNVTFRCDPISEHNRLYWYRQTLGQGPEFLTYFQNEAQLEKSRLLSDRFSAERPKGSFSTLEIQRTEQGDSAMYLCASSPSTGEFVAFFGQGTRLTVV.

The chain is built from TRBV19 and TRBJ1-5, with 7 bases fitting TRBD1. Trimming removed 5 bases from V and 2 bases from J; junction bases left unmatched: 3. CDR1 LNHDA and CDR2 SQIVND come from the germline V gene (reference sequence). The CDR3 consists of 14 residues. CDR3 sequence (DNA): TGTGCCAGTAGTGCAACAGGGGGCAATCAGCCCCAGCATTTT. Translating gives CASSATGGNQPQHF.

This chain's CDR3 is CASSQNAGGSTEAFF. As DNA, the CDR3 is TGTGCCAGCAGCCAAAACGCGGGGGGCAGCACTGAAGCTTTCTTT. V gene TRBV7-3 combines with J gene TRBJ1-1; maybe TRBD1 (6 bases). The germline CDR1 and CDR2 sequences are SGHTA and FQGTGA. V dropped 5 bases and J dropped 4 bases, with 17 bases sitting between them. CDR3 length equals 15 residues.

The gene calls are TRBV10-1 and TRBJ2-7; D is perhaps TRBD1 (8 bases). CDR3 length: 15 amino acids. Germline V gene data show CDR1 as WNHNN and CDR2 as SYGVQD (reference sequence). V was clipped by 5 bases and J by 0 bases, with 14 bases between them. The CDR3 DNA is TGCGCCAGCAGTCAAACAGGGGGGGACTCCTACGAGCAGTACTTC. It encodes CASSQTGGDSYEQYF.